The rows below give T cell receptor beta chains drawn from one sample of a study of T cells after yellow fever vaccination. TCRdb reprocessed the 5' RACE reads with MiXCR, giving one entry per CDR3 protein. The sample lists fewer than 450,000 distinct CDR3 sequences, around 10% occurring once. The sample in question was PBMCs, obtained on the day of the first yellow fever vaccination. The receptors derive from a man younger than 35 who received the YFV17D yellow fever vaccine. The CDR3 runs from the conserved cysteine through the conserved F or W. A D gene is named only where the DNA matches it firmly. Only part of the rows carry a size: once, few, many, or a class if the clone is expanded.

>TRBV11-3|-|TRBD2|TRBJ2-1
CASSGLAGGSEQFF
TGTGCCAGCTCGGGACTAGCGGGGGGGAGTGAGCAGTTCTTC
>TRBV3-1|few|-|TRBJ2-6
CASSQVFGSGANVLTF
TGTGCCAGCAGCCAAGTATTCGGCTCTGGGGCCAACGTCCTGACTTTC
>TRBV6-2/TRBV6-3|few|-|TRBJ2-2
CASSDPGATTNTGELFF
TGTGCCAGCAGTGATCCGGGGGCGACCACGAACACCGGGGAGCTGTTTTTT
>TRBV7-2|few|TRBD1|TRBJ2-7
CASSLGQGVGYEQYF
TGTGCCAGCAGCTTAGGACAGGGGGTAGGCTACGAGCAGTACTTC
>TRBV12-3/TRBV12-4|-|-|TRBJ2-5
CASSPHKGGQETQYF
TGTGCCAGCAGTCCGCATAAGGGGGGCCAAGAGACCCAGTACTTC
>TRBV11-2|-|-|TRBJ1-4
CASSLLLVRAFFATNEKLFF
TGTGCCAGCAGCTTATTGCTGGTCCGAGCCTTCTTTGCAACTAATGAAAAACTGTTTTTT
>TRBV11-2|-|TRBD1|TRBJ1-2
CASSPQGGKNYGYTF
TGTGCCAGCAGCCCACAGGGGGGAAAGAACTATGGCTACACCTTC
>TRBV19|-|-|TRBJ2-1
CASSFASQGHNEQFF
TGTGCCAGTAGTTTTGCTTCCCAGGGGCACAATGAGCAGTTCTTC
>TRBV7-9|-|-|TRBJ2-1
CASSLVRPPYNEQFF
TGTGCCAGCAGCTTGGTTCGACCGCCCTACAATGAGCAGTTCTTC
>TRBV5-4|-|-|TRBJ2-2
CASSRRQPNTGELFF
TGTGCCAGCAGCCGAAGACAGCCGAACACCGGGGAGCTGTTTTTT
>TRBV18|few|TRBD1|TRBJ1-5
CASSLSTGGNQPQHF
TGTGCCAGCTCACTCTCAACAGGGGGCAATCAGCCCCAGCATTTT
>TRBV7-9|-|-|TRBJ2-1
CASSLFQRGARSYNEQFF
TGTGCCAGCAGCTTATTTCAACGGGGTGCCCGCTCCTACAATGAGCAGTTCTTC
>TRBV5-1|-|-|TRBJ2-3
CASSSGSSNTDTQYF
TGCGCCAGCAGCTCGGGAAGTAGCAACACAGATACGCAGTATTTT
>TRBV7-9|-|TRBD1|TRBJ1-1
CASSEGGAGVTEAFF
TGTGCCAGCAGCGAAGGGGGCGCCGGGGTCACTGAAGCTTTCTTT
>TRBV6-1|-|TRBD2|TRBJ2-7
CASTRLAGVEQYF
TGTGCCAGCACGAGACTAGCGGGGGTCGAGCAGTACTTC